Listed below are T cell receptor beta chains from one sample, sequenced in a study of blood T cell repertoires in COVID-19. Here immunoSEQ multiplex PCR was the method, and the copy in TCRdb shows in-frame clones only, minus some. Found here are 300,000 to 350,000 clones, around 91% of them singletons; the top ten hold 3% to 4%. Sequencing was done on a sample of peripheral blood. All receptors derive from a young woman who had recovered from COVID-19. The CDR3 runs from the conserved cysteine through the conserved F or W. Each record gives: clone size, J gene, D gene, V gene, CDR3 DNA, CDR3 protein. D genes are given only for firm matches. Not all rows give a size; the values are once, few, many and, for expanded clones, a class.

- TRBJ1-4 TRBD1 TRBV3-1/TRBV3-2 TGTGCCAGCAGCCAGGTCTTGGGACAGTTAAATGAAAAACTGTTTTTT CASSQVLGQLNEKLFF
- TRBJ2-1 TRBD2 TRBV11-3 TGTGCCAGCAGCCCGCCGACTGGGCTAGCGGGGTACAATGAGCAGTTCTTC CASSPPTGLAGYNEQFF
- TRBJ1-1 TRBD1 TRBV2 TGTGCCAGCAGTGATCCGGGACAGGGATTGACTGAAGCTTTCTTT CASSDPGQGLTEAFF
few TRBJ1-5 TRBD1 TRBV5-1 TGCGCCAGCAGCCCCCAGGGGGACAATCAGCCCCAGCATTTT CASSPQGDNQPQHF
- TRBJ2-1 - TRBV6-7 TGTGCCAGCAGTTACTTGCCTACTAGGGACAATGAGCAGTTCTTC CASSYLPTRDNEQFF
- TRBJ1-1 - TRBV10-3 TGTGCCATCAGGCAGGTGGAGGATAACACTGAAGCTTTCTTT CAIRQVEDNTEAFF
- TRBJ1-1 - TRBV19 TGTGCCAGTACTCTTTCGCGGGGGATACGATGGAACACTGAAGCTTTCTTT CASTLSRGIRWNTEAFF
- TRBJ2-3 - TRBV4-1 TGCGCCAGCAGCCAACAGGGTTCAGATACGCAGTATTTT CASSQQGSDTQYF
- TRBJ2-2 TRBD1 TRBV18 TGTGCCAGCTCACCACCCGGGACAGGGGACACCGGGGAGCTGTTTTTT CASSPPGTGDTGELFF
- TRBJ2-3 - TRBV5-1 TGCGCCAGCAGCTTGGGGGAATGGGAGAGCACAGATACGCAGTATTTT CASSLGEWESTDTQYF
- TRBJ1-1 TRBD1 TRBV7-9 TGTGCCAGCAGCTTAGGGGACAGGGGGGCCCAATCTGAAGCTTTCTTT CASSLGDRGAQSEAFF
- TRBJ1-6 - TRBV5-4 TGTGCCAGCGCCTCCGGGAGCTCCTATAATTCACCCCTCCACTTT CASASGSSYNSPLHF
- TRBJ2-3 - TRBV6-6 TGTGCCAGCAGTCCCAGTAGCGGAGAGATTAGCACAGATACGCAGTATTTT CASSPSSGEISTDTQYF
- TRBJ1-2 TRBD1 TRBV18 TGTGCCAGCTCACTATCGGGACAGGGGGCTAACTATGGCTACACCTTC CASSLSGQGANYGYTF
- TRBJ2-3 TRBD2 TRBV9 TGTGCCAGCAGCGAGAGTGGGAGCGGGGGCACAGATACGCAGTATTTT CASSESGSGGTDTQYF
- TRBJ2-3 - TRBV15 TGTGCCACCAGCCGAGACACTTACGACGGGGAACCTTTGTATACGCAGTATTTT CATSRDTYDGEPLYTQYF
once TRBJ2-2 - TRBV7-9 TGTGCCAGCAGCCCACCCCCACATAGCGGCGGGGAGCTGTTTTTT CASSPPPHSGGELFF
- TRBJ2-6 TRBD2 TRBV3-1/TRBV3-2 TGTGCCAGCAGCCAAGATCCCTTCCTAGCGGGGACCTCTGGGGCCAACGTCCTGACTTTC CASSQDPFLAGTSGANVLTF
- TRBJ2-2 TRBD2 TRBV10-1 TGCGCCAGCAGTGAAAATCGAGCGGGAGGGCTATCGAAGACCGGGGAGCTGTTTTTT CASSENRAGGLSKTGELFF
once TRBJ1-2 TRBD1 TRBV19 TGTGCCAGTAGTACTACAGGGGGCAGTAAGAATGGCTACACCTTC CASSTTGGSKNGYTF
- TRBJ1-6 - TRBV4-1 TGCGCCAGCAGCCAAAGACAGCTCCGCGGTCTCGATAATTCACCCCTCCACTTT CASSQRQLRGLDNSPLHF
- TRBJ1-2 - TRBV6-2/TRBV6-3 TGTGCCAGCAGTTACGGTACAGTCTCGTCTAACTATGGCTACACCTTC CASSYGTVSSNYGYTF
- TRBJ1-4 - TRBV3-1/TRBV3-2 TGTGCCAGCTCAGCGGTAGGGCTTCGGGAAAAACTGTTTTTT CASSAVGLREKLFF
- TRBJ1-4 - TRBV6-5 TGTGCCAGCAGCATGAACAGGGAGGGGGAAAAACTGTTTTTT CASSMNREGEKLFF
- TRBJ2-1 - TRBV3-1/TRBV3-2 TGTGCCAGCAGCCAAGGGAGGGTTGAGCAGTTCTTC CASSQGRVEQFF
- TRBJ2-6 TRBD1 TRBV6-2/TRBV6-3 TGTGCCAGCTGCCCTTTCCGGGACAGGGCACTGTTCTCTGGGGCCAACGTCCTGACTTTC CASCPFRDRALFSGANVLTF
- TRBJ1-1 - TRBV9 TGTGCCAGCAGCGTAGGGCAGGGTAAGACTTTCTTT CASSVGQGKTFF
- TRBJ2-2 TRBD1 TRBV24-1 TGTGCCACCTCAAGGACAGGGGACGCCGGGGAGCTGTTTTTT CATSRTGDAGELFF
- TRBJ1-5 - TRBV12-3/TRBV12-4 TGTGCCAGCAGCTCAACCCGGGGGCCCCAGCATTTT CASSSTRGPQHF
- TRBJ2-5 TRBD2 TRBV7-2 TGTGCCAGCAGCCCTTTCACCGGGACTACCCAAGAGACCCAGTACTTC CASSPFTGTTQETQYF
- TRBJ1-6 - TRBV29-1 TGCAGCGTTGAAGAGCTCAGGGGTAATTCACCCCTCCACTTT CSVEELRGNSPLHF
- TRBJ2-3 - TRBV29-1 TGCAGCGTTGGCGGTAGCACAGATACGCAGTATTTT CSVGGSTDTQYF
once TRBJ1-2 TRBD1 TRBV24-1 TGTGCCACCAGTGATCCCGGGACAGGGGACCACCCTAACTATGGCTACACCTTC CATSDPGTGDHPNYGYTF
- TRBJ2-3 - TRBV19 TGTGCCAGTCTGAGGAGGGACGGCACAGATACGCAGTATTTT CASLRRDGTDTQYF
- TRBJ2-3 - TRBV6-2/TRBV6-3 TGTGCCAGCAGTTACTCGACTAGCACAGATACGCAGTATTTT CASSYSTSTDTQYF
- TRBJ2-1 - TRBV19 TGTGCCAGTAACAACAGGGTCTCCTACAATGAGCAGTTCTTC CASNNRVSYNEQFF
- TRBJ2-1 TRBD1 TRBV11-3 TGTGCCAGCAGCTTCAGGGGGATTGAGCAGTTCTTC CASSFRGIEQFF
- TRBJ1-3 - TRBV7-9 TGTGCCAGCAGCCAACCGGACAGTCACTCTGGAAACACCATATATTTT CASSQPDSHSGNTIYF
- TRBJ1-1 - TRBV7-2 TGTGCCAGCAGCCCAGCGCCGAACACTGAAGCTTTCTTT CASSPAPNTEAFF
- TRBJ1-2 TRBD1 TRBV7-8 TGTGCCAGCAGCTGGACAGGGGGCGCGGGAGCTGGCTACACCTTC CASSWTGGAGAGYTF
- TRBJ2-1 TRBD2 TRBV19 TGTGCCAGTATTCCGGGGAGTAGCGGGAGTGGTTACAATGAGCAGTTCTTC CASIPGSSGSGYNEQFF
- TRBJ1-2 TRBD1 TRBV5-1 TGCGCCAGCAGCGGTTTCCAGAACAGGGGCTTGGATGGCTACACCTTC CASSGFQNRGLDGYTF
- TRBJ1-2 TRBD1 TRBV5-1 TGCGCCAGCAGACGTTCCGGGACAGGGGAGAGCTATGGCTACACCTTC CASRRSGTGESYGYTF
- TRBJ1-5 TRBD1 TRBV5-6 TGTGCCAGCAGCCCTCCGGGACAGCATCAGCCCCAGCATTTT CASSPPGQHQPQHF
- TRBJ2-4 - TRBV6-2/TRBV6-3 TGTGCCAGCAGTGACATGCTCTTAGCCAAAAACATTCAGTACTTC CASSDMLLAKNIQYF
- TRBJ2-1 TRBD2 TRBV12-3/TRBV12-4 TGTGCCAGCAGCAGCGGGGGGGATGAGCAGTTCTTC CASSSGGDEQFF
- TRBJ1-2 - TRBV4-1 TGCGCCAGCAGCCAAGACCCGGGACAAACTAACTATGGCTACACCTTC CASSQDPGQTNYGYTF
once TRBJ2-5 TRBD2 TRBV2 TGTGCCAGCAACTGGGGGGGAGCCCCGGACCAGTACTTC CASNWGGAPDQYF
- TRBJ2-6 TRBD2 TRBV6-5 TGTGCCAGCAGTTACGGGGGGGGACCTGGGGCCAACGTCCTGACTTTC CASSYGGGPGANVLTF
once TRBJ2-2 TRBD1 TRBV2 TGTGCCAGCAGGGTGGGACAGGGAAACACCGGGGAGCTGTTTTTT CASRVGQGNTGELFF
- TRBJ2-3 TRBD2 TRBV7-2 TGTGCCAGCCAATTATCCGGAGCGGGGTCAGATACGCAGTATTTT CASQLSGAGSDTQYF
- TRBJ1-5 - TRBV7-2 TGTGCCAGCAGCTTAGCTGGGGGCTGGCCCCAGCATTTT CASSLAGGWPQHF
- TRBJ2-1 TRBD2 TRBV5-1 TGCGCCAGCAGCTTGGCCTTTGCTAGCGGGAGCCGTGACAATGAGCAGTTCTTC CASSLAFASGSRDNEQFF
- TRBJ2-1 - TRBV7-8 TGTGCCAGCAGCCACAGGGTAGGTGAGCAGTTCTTC CASSHRVGEQFF